Below, 27 T cell receptor beta chains from the same sample are listed, as sequenced in a study of blood T cell repertoires in COVID-19. TCRdb's copy holds only in-frame clones and misses some; the assay was immunoSEQ multiplex PCR. The data show a few hundred thousand clones, with 70% to 90% seen just once and about 1.5% held by the top ten. Sequencing input: PBMCs or T cells enriched from blood (not recorded which). The source of these receptors is a young woman who had been exposed to COVID-19.

Here the CDR3 reads CAWSKGLFNYGYTF. In nucleotides, the CDR3 is TGTGCCTGGAGCAAGGGACTCTTCAACTATGGCTACACCTTC. The rearrangement links TRBV30 to TRBJ1-2, with D possibly TRBD1 on 5 matching bases. The ends were cut back, 3 bases at V and 2 bases at J, with 13 bases in the middle. Germline values: CDR1 GTSNPN, CDR2 SVGIG (reference sequence). This CDR3 has 14 amino acids.

The chain links TRBV12-5 to TRBJ1-1; a possible D gene is TRBD1 (6 bases). The germline V and J ends were trimmed by 7 bases and 2 bases, with 11 bases remaining between them. This CDR3 region has 13 residues. Germline V gene lookup returns CDR1 LGHNT and CDR2 FRNRAP. CDR3 loop: CASARGHNTEAFF. CDR3 in DNA: TGTGCTAGTGCTAGGGGACACAACACTGAAGCTTTCTTT.

The chain couples TRBV2 to TRBJ2-1, with 7 bases identical to TRBD1. CDR1 is SNHLY and CDR2 is FYNNEI in the germline V gene. The CDR3 sequence is 14 residues long. Trimming cost V 6 bases and J 3 bases; bases outside gene matches: 5. CDR3 sequence: CASRTGDLYNEQFF. CDR3 nucleotides: TGTGCCAGCAGAACAGGGGACCTCTACAATGAGCAGTTCTTC. The full variable domain, in which reference TRBV2 and TRBJ2-1 provide the parts outside the CDR3, is EPEVTQTPSHQVTQMGQEVILRCVPISNHLYFYWYRQILGQKVEFLVSFYNNEISEKSEIFDDQFSVERPDGSNFTLKIRSTKLEDSAMYFCASRTGDLYNEQFFGPGTRLTVL.

This chain links TRBV5-1 with TRBJ2-7, with 10 bases aligning to TRBD2. Per the germline V gene, CDR1 is SGHRS and CDR2 is YFSETQ. The CDR3 totals 14 residues. J gave up 4 bases and V 3 bases, and 4 bases lay outside the gene matches. In DNA form, the CDR3 reads TGCGCCAGCAGCTCTAGCGGGGGTCAATACGAGCAGTACTTC. This encodes CASSSSGGQYEQYF.

This CDR3 reads CASAPFQGTYRTEAFF. CDR3 DNA sequence: TGTGCCAGCGCCCCGTTTCAGGGAACCTATAGGACTGAAGCTTTCTTT. The chain carries TRBV27 and TRBJ1-1, with a weak D call TRBD1 (5 bases). CDR3 length: 16 residues. Trimming cost V 8 bases and J 5 bases, with 24 bases left between them. In germline, CDR1 is MNHEY, CDR2 SMNVEV (reference sequence).

This rearrangement joins TRBV6-5 to TRBJ1-1, with 7 nucleotides matching TRBD1. Germline V lookup: CDR1 MNHEY, CDR2 SVGAGI. The CDR3 runs 15 residues. V shed 7 bases, J shed 8 bases, and the junction held 16 bases outside the gene matches. The CDR3, as DNA: TGTGCCAGCAAACGTAACAGGGGCCCCCACCTGGAAGCTTTCTTT. Translation: CASKRNRGPHLEAFF.

The J gene is TRBJ2-3, the V gene TRBV24-1; 9 nucleotides align to TRBD2. The CDR3 runs 15 residues. The ends lost 7 bases at V and 0 bases at J; junction bases unmatched: 4. CDR1 and CDR2 (germline): KGHDR, SFDVKD. In DNA, the CDR3 is TGTGCCACCAGCCTAGCGGGGAGAAGCACAGATACGCAGTATTTT. Protein sequence: CATSLAGRSTDTQYF.

V usage is TRBV2 and J usage is TRBJ2-2; TRBD1 matches at 10 bases. Germline V gives CDR1 SNHLY, CDR2 FYNNEI. The CDR3 is 17 residues long. Trimming cost V 7 bases and J 1 base; bases outside gene matches: 9. The CDR3 reads CASTLRTGGGNTGELFF. The CDR3 nucleotides are TGTGCCAGCACCCTACGGACAGGGGGAGGGAACACCGGGGAGCTGTTTTTT.

V is TRBV11-2 and J is TRBJ1-5; 10 nucleotides align to TRBD1. The V gene end was trimmed by 5 bases and the J gene end by 5 bases; junction bases not matched to a gene: 3. Germline CDR1 is SGHAT and CDR2 is FQNNGV. The CDR3 length is 14 residues. DNA for the CDR3: TGTGCCAGCAGCGCAGGACAGGGGGATCAGCCCCAGCATTTT. This sequence encodes CASSAGQGDQPQHF. Full variable domain (rest looked up from reference TRBV11-2 and TRBJ1-5): EAGVAQSPRYKIIEKRQSVAFWCNPISGHATLYWYQQILGQGPKLLIQFQNNGVVDDSQLPKDRFSAERLKGVDSTLKIQPAKLEDSAVYLCASSAGQGDQPQHFGDGTRLSIL.

This chain connects TRBV6-5 to TRBJ2-3, with TRBD2 matching over 11 bases. Germline trimming cut 6 bases from V and 4 bases from J; bases unmatched to any gene: 6. The CDR3 extends over 15 amino acids. Per germline, CDR1 MNHEY and CDR2 SVGAGI. Here the CDR3 DNA reads TGTGCCAGCAGCTCACTAGCGGGAGCAGCAGATACGCAGTATTTT. Amino acids: CASSSLAGAADTQYF.

This clone was counted between two and nine times. The chain couples TRBV4-2 to TRBJ1-2, with D possibly matching TRBD1 (6 bases). The germline CDR1 and CDR2 sequences are LGHNA and YNFKEQ. The CDR3 is 14 residues long. With 1 base removed from V and 3 bases from J, the gap between germline ends came to 9 bases. CDR3 coding DNA: TGTGCCAGCAGCCAAGTGACAGGAGACTATGGCTACACCTTC. Encoded protein: CASSQVTGDYGYTF.

The CDR3 loop reads CASSESRGLSGGYTF. Here the CDR3 DNA reads TGTGCCAGCAGTGAGAGCAGGGGGCTCTCGGGAGGCTACACCTTC. The chain recombines TRBV2 with TRBJ1-2; 8 positions match TRBD1. J lost 8 bases, V lost 3 bases, and 11 bases had no gene match. This CDR3 has 15 amino acids. CDR1 is SNHLY, CDR2 FYNNEI, per germline.

Only a few counts were recorded for this clone. The chain employs TRBV4-2 and TRBJ1-4; no reliable D call. V gave up 1 base and J gave up 3 bases, with 12 bases separating them. The CDR3 loop spans 16 amino acids. Germline CDR1 is LGHNA and CDR2 is YNFKEQ. CDR3 loop: CASSQAGVQPNEKLFF. The DNA of the CDR3 is TGTGCCAGCAGCCAAGCCGGGGTACAGCCTAATGAAAAACTGTTTTTT.

This clone showed up just once. The rearrangement uses TRBV9 and TRBJ1-2; TRBD1 aligns across 10 bases. CDR3 size: 14 residues. The V gene end was trimmed by 6 bases and the J gene end by 6 bases; junction bases not matched to a gene: 8. CDR1 is SGDLS and CDR2 is YYNGEE in the germline V gene. The CDR3 here is CASNRGQGSDGYTF. CDR3 coding DNA: TGTGCCAGCAACAGGGGACAGGGGTCCGATGGCTACACCTTC.

The V call is TRBV4-1, the J call TRBJ2-7; D remains unclear. Germline V lookup: CDR1 MGHRA, CDR2 YSYEKL. Trimming took 1 base from V and 4 from J, leaving 17 bases between them. The CDR3 extends over 16 amino acids. In DNA, the CDR3 is TGCGCCAGCAGCCAAGGCTTCTCGGCAGGATTTTACGAGCAGTACTTC. Its protein is CASSQGFSAGFYEQYF.

This clone was recorded only once. The V and J genes are TRBV3-1 (or the pseudogene TRBV3-2) and TRBJ2-4, with 7 positions matching TRBD2. Losses at the gene ends were 5 bases for V and 2 bases for J; bases not matched to a gene: 9. This CDR3 contains 16 residues. From germline, CDR1 is LGHDT and CDR2 YNNKEL (reference sequence). CDR3 sequence reads: CASSAWGEGSKNIQYF. Here the CDR3 DNA reads TGTGCCAGCAGCGCTTGGGGGGAGGGGTCCAAAAACATTCAGTACTTC.

This chain links TRBV10-3 with TRBJ1-1, with TRBD1 matching 7 bases. This CDR3 spans 16 amino acids. The V and J ends lost 2 bases and 1 base, in that order; junction bases with no gene match: 7. Per the germline V gene, CDR1 is ENHRY and CDR2 is SYGVKD. This CDR3 is CAISEPPRTGNTEAFF. In DNA, the CDR3 is TGTGCCATCAGTGAGCCGCCCCGGACAGGGAACACTGAAGCTTTCTTT.

This clone was seen a handful of times. This chain links TRBV7-9 with TRBJ1-5; 8 nucleotides line up with TRBD1. Germline CDR1 reads SEHNR; CDR2 reads FQNEAQ (reference sequence). The CDR3 totals 17 residues. The V segment lost 1 base and the J segment 5 bases; nucleotides outside the gene matches: 10. CDR3 sequence (DNA): TGTGCCAGCAGCTTAGGGGCAGGGGGCCCAAGGGATCAGCCCCAGCATTTT. Protein product: CASSLGAGGPRDQPQHF.

The chain couples TRBV9 to TRBJ2-2; 11 bases map to TRBD2. This CDR3 is 15 amino acids long. V trimming: 7 bases; J trimming: 4 bases; junction bases outside the gene matches: 6. Germline values: CDR1 SGDLS, CDR2 YYNGEE. In DNA, the CDR3 is TGTGCCAGCGGTCGTAGCGGGGGGGTCACCGGGGAGCTGTTTTTT. As protein: CASGRSGGVTGELFF.

This chain uses TRBV5-1 with TRBJ2-3, with 10 bases that match TRBD2. In germline, CDR1 is SGHRS, CDR2 YFSETQ. V lost 6 bases and J lost 2; bases outside the gene matches: 6. The CDR3 loop spans 15 amino acids. The CDR3 protein is CASNPSGGDTDTQYF. CDR3 nucleotide sequence: TGCGCCAGCAACCCAAGCGGGGGGGACACAGATACGCAGTATTTT. Full variable domain (outside the CDR3, taken from reference TRBV5-1 and TRBJ2-3): KAGVTQTPRYLIKTRGQQVTLSCSPISGHRSVSWYQQTPGQGLQFLFEYFSETQRNKGNFPGRFSGRQFSNSRSEMNVSTLELGDSALYLCASNPSGGDTDTQYFGPGTRLTVL.

The J gene is TRBJ2-1, the V gene TRBV3-1 (or the pseudogene TRBV3-2); 11 bases line up with TRBD2. The J segment lost 5 bases and the V segment lost 0 bases, leaving 6 bases of the junction unmatched. The CDR3 is made up of 17 amino acids. CDR1 and CDR2 from the germline V gene are LGHDT and YNNKEL (reference sequence). The CDR3 sequence is CASSQDILAGGHNEQFF. In nucleotides, the CDR3 is TGTGCCAGCAGCCAAGATATTCTAGCGGGGGGCCACAATGAGCAGTTCTTC.

V usage is TRBV5-1 and J usage is TRBJ2-3, with 8 bases lining up with TRBD2. V trimming: 2 bases; J trimming: 3 bases; junction bases outside the gene matches: 8. This CDR3 is 16 amino acids long. Germline values: CDR1 SGHRS, CDR2 YFSETQ. CDR3 nucleotide sequence: TGCGCCAGCAGCTTTATGGGTGCGGGAGGAACAGATACGCAGTATTTT. Protein: CASSFMGAGGTDTQYF.

The rearrangement uses TRBV28 and TRBJ2-7; the match to TRBD1 covers 9 bases. The trim removed 5 bases at V and 4 bases at J, leaving 9 bases unmatched. Germline V gene sequence: CDR1 MDHEN, CDR2 SYDVKM. The CDR3 runs 15 residues. CDR3 in DNA: TGTGCCAGCAGTCCTAGTACAGGGGGCGGTTACGAGCAGTACTTC. It is translated as CASSPSTGGGYEQYF.

This chain connects TRBV5-4 to TRBJ2-1; 7 bases are a match to TRBD2. CDR1 is SGHNT and CDR2 is YYREEE in the germline V gene (reference sequence). Trimming cost V 4 bases and J 2 bases; bases outside gene matches: 6. This CDR3 has 15 residues. The CDR3 is CASSDGTNTYNEQFF. CDR3 nucleotide sequence: TGTGCCAGCAGCGACGGGACTAACACCTACAATGAGCAGTTCTTC.

The chain uses TRBV12-3 or TRBV12-4 and TRBJ1-1, with a tentative D call TRBD1 (5 bases). V lost 6 bases to trimming and J lost 5 bases, with 13 bases between them. This CDR3 spans 13 amino acids. CDR3 in DNA: TGTGCCAGCAGGACCGGGGGGGATACTGAAGCTTTCTTT. This codes for CASRTGGDTEAFF.

A single count supports this clone. The chain combines TRBV7-6 with TRBJ1-5; D possibly corresponds to TRBD1 (6 bases). Germline V gene data show CDR1 as SGHVS and CDR2 as FNYEAQ. V shed 2 bases and J shed 7 bases, with 12 bases lying between them. This CDR3 is built from 14 residues. DNA for the CDR3: TGTGCCAGCAGCTTAATCGCAGGACAGCAGCCCCAGCATTTT. Protein: CASSLIAGQQPQHF.

The chain couples TRBV6-5 to TRBJ1-4; no definite D call. Per germline, CDR1 MNHEY and CDR2 SVGAGI. V was trimmed by 2 bases and J by 5 bases, leaving 15 bases between them. CDR3 length: 16 residues. CDR3 sequence (DNA): TGTGCCAGCAGTTACGGCCCCCCGGGGTCGAATGAAAAACTGTTTTTT. This sequence encodes CASSYGPPGSNEKLFF.